Presented here are 22 T cell receptor beta chains from one specimen sequenced in a study of T-cell memory formation after mild COVID-19. TCRdb itself ran the 5' RACE reads through MiXCR, one entry per CDR3 protein. The data show approximately 240,000 distinct CDR3 sequences, roughly 15% seen once. The sequencing sample was made of PBMCs or a T cell subset sorted from them (not recorded which). The receptors come from a man aged 18 to 29 who had mild COVID-19 (a few samples of this study predate the infection). Cell type and time point are not known.

This clonotype was seen a handful of times. The rearrangement joins TRBV3-1 to TRBJ2-5; D is possibly TRBD1 or TRBD2 (6 bases each). With 5 bases removed from V and 5 bases from J, the gap between germline ends came to 18 bases. This CDR3 region has 15 residues. Germline assignment: CDR1 LGHDT and CDR2 YNNKEL (reference sequence). DNA for the CDR3: TGTGCCAGCAGCTTCGAAAGAGGGGGGCAGGAGACCCAGTACTTC. It codes for CASSFERGGQETQYF.

This sequence joins TRBV12-3 or TRBV12-4 and TRBJ2-1; 8 bases align to TRBD2. J was trimmed by 3 bases and V by 3 bases; bases with no gene match: 1. The CDR3 extends over 14 amino acids. The CDR3 nucleotides are TGTGCCAGCAGTTTCGGGACTAGCTACAATGAGCAGTTCTTC. It yields the protein CASSFGTSYNEQFF.

The chain carries TRBV18 and TRBJ1-3; D gene unclear. Germline V gene data show CDR1 as KGHSH and CDR2 as LQKENI. CDR3 size: 14 residues. Between the trimmed V and J ends, which lost 2 bases and 2 bases, there was a span of 7 bases. As DNA, the CDR3 is TGTGCCAGCTCACCAGACACCACTGGAAACACCATATATTTT. Amino acids: CASSPDTTGNTIYF.

This clonotype was counted a few times. The J gene is TRBJ2-3, the V gene TRBV12-3 or TRBV12-4, with 7 bases fitting TRBD1. CDR3 length: 15 amino acids. J lost 0 bases, V lost 4 bases, and 4 bases had no gene match. The CDR3 spells CASSSSGQSTDTQYF. CDR3 nucleotide sequence: TGTGCCAGCAGTTCCTCGGGACAGAGCACAGATACGCAGTATTTT.

The chain uses TRBV11-2 and TRBJ2-7; 7 positions agree with TRBD1. V was pared by 5 bases and J by 4 bases, with 11 bases of the junction left unmatched. The CDR3 spans 15 residues. From germline, CDR1 is SGHAT and CDR2 FQNNGV. For the CDR3, the DNA is TGTGCCAGCAGCACCCTCCGTGCAGGGGGATACGAGCAGTACTTC. Its protein product is CASSTLRAGGYEQYF.

The genes are TRBV3-1 and TRBJ1-2, with 7 bases that match TRBD1. This CDR3 spans 15 amino acids. Looked up from germline, CDR1 is LGHDT and CDR2 is YNNKEL (reference sequence). The trim removed 2 bases at V and 3 bases at J, leaving 6 bases unmatched. The CDR3 loop is CASSQPRGQHYGYTF. The CDR3 DNA is TGTGCCAGCAGCCAACCAAGGGGGCAACACTATGGCTACACCTTC.

The CDR3 DNA reads TGTGCCAGCAGTTACTCGCGCGGGGGACAGCCCCAGCATTTT. Translation: CASSYSRGGQPQHF. The chain uses TRBV6-6 and TRBJ1-5; the D gene is possibly TRBD1 (5 bases). The CDR3 has 14 residues. Germline CDR1 reads MNHNY; CDR2 reads SVGAGI (reference sequence). Trimming removed 0 bases from V and 7 bases from J, with 10 bases in between.

This CDR3 is CASSLGPTNEKLFF. In DNA form, the CDR3 reads TGCGCCAGCAGCTTAGGACCAACTAATGAAAAACTGTTTTTT. This rearrangement joins TRBV5-1 to TRBJ1-4; D gene uncertain. V was pared by 2 bases and J by 0 bases, with 5 bases between. CDR3 length equals 14 residues. Germline CDR1 SGHRS, CDR2 YFSETQ.

Many counts were recorded for this clonotype. The V call is TRBV3-1, the J call TRBJ1-6; a weak D match, TRBD1 (5 bases). Trimming stripped 7 bases from V and 8 bases from J, with 9 bases between. Germline V gene sequence: CDR1 LGHDT, CDR2 YNNKEL (reference sequence). CDR3 length equals 12 residues. DNA for the CDR3: TGTGCCAGCAAGGGGACGGATTCACCCCTCCACTTT. It encodes CASKGTDSPLHF.

This chain links TRBV5-1 with TRBJ2-2; maybe TRBD2 (6 bases). Trimming removed 3 bases from V and 0 bases from J, with 12 bases in between. Germline V gene lookup returns CDR1 SGHRS and CDR2 YFSETQ. The CDR3 spans 16 residues. CDR3 bases: TGCGCCAGCAGCTCCGGGAGCCTCGCGAACACCGGGGAGCTGTTTTTT. It codes for CASSSGSLANTGELFF.

This chain connects TRBV20-1 to TRBJ1-5; 10 bases line up with TRBD1. The CDR3 consists of 13 residues. J was trimmed by 7 bases and V by 7 bases; bases with no gene match: 7. Looked up from germline, CDR1 is DFQATT and CDR2 is SNEGSKA (reference sequence). The CDR3 is CSGTGGRNQPQHF. In DNA form, the CDR3 reads TGCAGTGGGACAGGGGGACGGAACCAGCCCCAGCATTTT.

This chain joins TRBV7-3 and TRBJ1-1; D may be TRBD1 (6 bases). Germline values: CDR1 SGHTA, CDR2 FQGTGA. This CDR3 has 13 residues. Trimming left V 5 bases short and J 2 bases short, with 9 bases between. Here the CDR3 DNA reads TGTGCCAGCAGCGGGACATCCAACACTGAAGCTTTCTTT. It is translated as CASSGTSNTEAFF.

This clonotype was observed a handful of times. The J gene is TRBJ1-2, the V gene TRBV6-5, with D uncertain. Per the germline V gene, CDR1 is MNHEY and CDR2 is SVGAGI. CDR3 length: 16 residues. Trimming removed 0 bases from V and 4 bases from J, with 15 bases in between. CDR3 sequence reads: CASSYSLGQMVYGYTF. In DNA form, the CDR3 reads TGTGCCAGCAGTTACTCCCTGGGCCAAATGGTCTATGGCTACACCTTC.

This clonotype occurred a few times. V gene TRBV7-9 combines with J gene TRBJ1-5, with D possibly TRBD1 on 5 matching bases. Germline-derived CDR1 and CDR2 are SEHNR and FQNEAQ (reference sequence). The ends were cut back, 5 bases at V and 4 bases at J, with 9 bases in the middle. The CDR3 covers 13 residues. CDR3 loop: CASSQTGNQPQHF. CDR3 in DNA: TGTGCCAGCAGCCAAACAGGAAATCAGCCCCAGCATTTT.

J is TRBJ1-2 and V is TRBV5-1; 7 nucleotides agree with TRBD1. Trimming removed 0 bases from V and 4 bases from J; junction bases left unmatched: 6. The CDR3 is made up of 15 amino acids. The germline CDR1 and CDR2 sequences are SGHRS and YFSETQ. CDR3 sequence: CASSLEAGGIYGYTF. In DNA form, the CDR3 reads TGCGCCAGCAGCTTGGAGGCAGGGGGTATCTATGGCTACACCTTC.

This sequence joins TRBV6-5 and TRBJ1-2; D gene uncertain. Deletions cut 6 bases from V and 5 bases from J, with 13 bases between. The CDR3 extends over 13 amino acids. Per germline, CDR1 MNHEY and CDR2 SVGAGI. The CDR3 loop is CASRTVSSYGYTF. The CDR3 DNA reads as TGTGCCAGCAGAACAGTGTCTTCTTATGGCTACACCTTC.

A few counts support this clonotype. This rearrangement joins TRBV2 to TRBJ2-5; D gene unclear. Germline loops: CDR1 SNHLY, CDR2 FYNNEI. V lost 4 bases and J 7 bases, leaving 7 bases between the germline ends. The CDR3 runs to 11 residues. The DNA for the CDR3 is TGTGCCAGCAGTGCCGCCTGGACCCAGTACTTC. This sequence encodes CASSAAWTQYF.

The rearrangement joins TRBV19 to TRBJ1-2; perhaps TRBD1 as D (5 bases). This CDR3 spans 11 amino acids. The germline V gene has CDR1 LNHDA and CDR2 SQIVND (reference sequence). V lost 8 bases to trimming and J lost 9 bases, with 13 bases between them. The CDR3 sequence is CASAGAGRYTF. As DNA, the CDR3 is TGTGCCAGTGCGGGCGCGGGGCGCTACACCTTC.

The chain links TRBV6-6 to TRBJ1-5, with D possibly TRBD1 on 6 matching bases. CDR1 and CDR2 from the germline V gene are MNHNY and SVGAGI (reference sequence). V was cut by 7 bases and J by 7 bases, with 20 bases left in between. This CDR3 contains 15 residues. CDR3 protein: CASTKEGGTWQPQHF. The CDR3 nucleotides read TGTGCCAGCACTAAGGAAGGGGGAACTTGGCAGCCCCAGCATTTT.

The table lists this clonotype with many counts. The chain has TRBV7-2 and TRBJ1-3, with 7 positions matching TRBD1. V shed 4 bases and J 4 bases; nucleotides not matched to a gene: 1. CDR3 length: 13 residues. In germline, CDR1 is SGHTA, CDR2 FQGNSA. The CDR3 coding sequence is TGTGCCAGCAGCTCGGGACAGGGAAACACCATATATTTT. It translates to CASSSGQGNTIYF.

The V gene is TRBV12-5, the J gene TRBJ1-1; possible D gene TRBD1, 6 bases. From germline, CDR1 is LGHNT and CDR2 FRNRAP. Trimming pared 7 bases from V and 8 bases from J, leaving 20 bases between. This CDR3 comprises 14 residues. CDR3 DNA: TGTGCTAGTGCCCGCCGATTGACAGGCGGGGAAGCTTTCTTT. The encoded protein is CASARRLTGGEAFF.

V usage is TRBV18 and J usage is TRBJ1-6; D is uncertain. This CDR3 contains 13 residues. V lost 10 bases and J 3 bases, leaving 10 bases between the germline ends. Germline V gene sequence: CDR1 KGHSH, CDR2 LQKENI. For the CDR3, the DNA is TGTGCCACACTCGCCGGCTATAATTCACCCCTCCACTTT. Its protein is CATLAGYNSPLHF.